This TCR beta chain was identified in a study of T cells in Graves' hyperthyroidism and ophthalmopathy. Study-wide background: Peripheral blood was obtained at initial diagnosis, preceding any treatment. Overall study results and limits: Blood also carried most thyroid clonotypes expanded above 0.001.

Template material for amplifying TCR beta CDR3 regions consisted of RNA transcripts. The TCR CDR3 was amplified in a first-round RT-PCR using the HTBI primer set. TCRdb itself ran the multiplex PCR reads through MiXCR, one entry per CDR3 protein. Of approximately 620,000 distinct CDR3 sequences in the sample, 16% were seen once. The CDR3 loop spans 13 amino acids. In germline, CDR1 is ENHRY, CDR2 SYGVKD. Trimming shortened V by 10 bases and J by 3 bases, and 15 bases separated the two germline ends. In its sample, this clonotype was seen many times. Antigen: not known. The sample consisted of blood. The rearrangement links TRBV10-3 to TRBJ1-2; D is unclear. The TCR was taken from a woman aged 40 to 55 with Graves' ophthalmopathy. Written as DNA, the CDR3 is TGTGCCACCAGAGCTATAGGTGACTATGGCTACACCTTC. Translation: CATRAIGDYGYTF.